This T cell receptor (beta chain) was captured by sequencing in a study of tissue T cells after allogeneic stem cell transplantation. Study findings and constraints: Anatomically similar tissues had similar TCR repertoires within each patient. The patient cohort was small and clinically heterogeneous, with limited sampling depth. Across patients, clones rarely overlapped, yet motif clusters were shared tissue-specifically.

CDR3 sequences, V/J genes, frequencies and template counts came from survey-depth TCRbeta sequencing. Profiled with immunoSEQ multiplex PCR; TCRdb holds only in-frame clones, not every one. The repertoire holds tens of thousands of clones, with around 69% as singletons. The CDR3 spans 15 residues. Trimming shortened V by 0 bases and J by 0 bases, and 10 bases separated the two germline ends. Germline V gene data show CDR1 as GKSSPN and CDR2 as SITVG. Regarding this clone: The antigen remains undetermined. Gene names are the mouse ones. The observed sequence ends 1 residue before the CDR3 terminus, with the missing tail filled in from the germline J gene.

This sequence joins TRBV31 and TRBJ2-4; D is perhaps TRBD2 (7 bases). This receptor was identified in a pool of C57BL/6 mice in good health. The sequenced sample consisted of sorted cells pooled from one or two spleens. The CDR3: CAWSLLGASQNTLYF. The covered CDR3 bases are TGTGCCTGGAGTCTCCTGGGGGCTAGTCAAAACACCTTGTAC.